This T cell receptor (beta chain) appears in the sequencing data of a study of Graves' ophthalmopathy and Graves' hyperthyroidism. For repertoire sequencing, the TCR beta CDR3 regions were amplified from RNA transcripts. An opening RT-PCR round employed HTBI primers and preceded a second-round multiplex PCR. TCRdb reprocessed the multiplex PCR reads with MiXCR, giving one entry per CDR3 protein. The sample has about 740,000 distinct CDR3 sequences, 40% seen once. CDR3 length: 17 residues. The germline gives CDR1 SNHLY, CDR2 FYNNEI. Trimming removed 2 bases from V and 4 bases from J; junction bases left unmatched: 10. Every ophthalmopathy donor presented moderate-to-severe activity, CAS ≥3, NOSPECS ≥4 and duration under 3 months. PBMCs were obtained from roughly 9.9 ml of fresh peripheral blood. This clonotype was recorded at least ten times.

The receptor was derived from an adult man with Graves' ophthalmopathy. The rearrangement links TRBV2 to TRBJ1-1; 10 bases agree with TRBD1. Sequenced: peripheral blood. Written as DNA, the CDR3 is TGTGCCAGCAGTGAACTGGGACAGGGGTTGGTACCCACTGAAGCTTTCTTT. Encoded protein: CASSELGQGLVPTEAFF.